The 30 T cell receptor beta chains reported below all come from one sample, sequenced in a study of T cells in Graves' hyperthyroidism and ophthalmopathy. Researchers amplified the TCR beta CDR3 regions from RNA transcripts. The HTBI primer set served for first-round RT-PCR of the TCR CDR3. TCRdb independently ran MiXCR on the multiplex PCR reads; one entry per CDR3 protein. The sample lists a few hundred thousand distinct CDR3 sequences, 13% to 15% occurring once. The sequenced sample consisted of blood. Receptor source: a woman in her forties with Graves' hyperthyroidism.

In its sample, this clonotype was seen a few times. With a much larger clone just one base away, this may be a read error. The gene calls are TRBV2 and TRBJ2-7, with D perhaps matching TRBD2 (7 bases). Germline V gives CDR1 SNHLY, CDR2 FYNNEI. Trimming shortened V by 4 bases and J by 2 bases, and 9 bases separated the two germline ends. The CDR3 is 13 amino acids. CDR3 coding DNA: TGTGCCAGCAGTGGGGAGGGGGCCTACGAGCAGTACTTC. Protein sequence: CASSGEGAYEQYF.

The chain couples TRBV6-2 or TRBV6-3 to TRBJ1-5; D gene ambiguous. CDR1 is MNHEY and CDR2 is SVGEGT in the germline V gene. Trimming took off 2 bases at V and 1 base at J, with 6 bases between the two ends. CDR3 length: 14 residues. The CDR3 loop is CASSYEASNQPQHF. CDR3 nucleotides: TGTGCCAGCAGTTACGAGGCCAGCAATCAGCCCCAGCATTTT.

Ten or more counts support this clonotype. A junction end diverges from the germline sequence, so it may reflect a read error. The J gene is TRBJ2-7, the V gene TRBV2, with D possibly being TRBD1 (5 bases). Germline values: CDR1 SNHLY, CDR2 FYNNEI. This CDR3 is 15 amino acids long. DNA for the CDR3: TGTGCCAGCAGCGAAGCTCAAGACAGAACCTACGAGCAGTACTTC. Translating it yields CASSEAQDRTYEQYF.

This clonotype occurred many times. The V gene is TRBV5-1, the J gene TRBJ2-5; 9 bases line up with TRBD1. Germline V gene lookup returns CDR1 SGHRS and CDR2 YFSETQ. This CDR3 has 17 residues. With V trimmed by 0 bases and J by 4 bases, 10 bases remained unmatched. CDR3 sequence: CASSLGYLLDRGETQYF. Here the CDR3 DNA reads TGCGCCAGCAGCTTGGGCTATCTACTGGACAGGGGAGAGACCCAGTACTTC.

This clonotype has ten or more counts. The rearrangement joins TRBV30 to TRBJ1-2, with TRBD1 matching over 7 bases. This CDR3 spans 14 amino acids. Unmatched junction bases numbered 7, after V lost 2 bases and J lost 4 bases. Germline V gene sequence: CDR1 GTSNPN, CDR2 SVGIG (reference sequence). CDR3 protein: CAWSFSTGVYGYTF. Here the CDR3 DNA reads TGTGCCTGGAGTTTCTCAACAGGGGTCTATGGCTACACCTTC.

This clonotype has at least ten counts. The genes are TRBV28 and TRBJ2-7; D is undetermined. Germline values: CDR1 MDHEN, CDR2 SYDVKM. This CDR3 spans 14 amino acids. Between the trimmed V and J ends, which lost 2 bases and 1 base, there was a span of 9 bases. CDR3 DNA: TGTGCCAGCAGTTTAAAACAGCATTCCTACGAGCAGTACTTC. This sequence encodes CASSLKQHSYEQYF.

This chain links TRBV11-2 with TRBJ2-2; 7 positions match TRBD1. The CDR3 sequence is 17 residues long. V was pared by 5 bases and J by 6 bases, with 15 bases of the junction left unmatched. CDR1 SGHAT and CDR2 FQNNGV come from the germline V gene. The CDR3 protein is CASSRQQGSSFSGELFF. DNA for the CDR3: TGTGCCAGCAGCAGGCAACAGGGGAGCTCCTTTTCCGGGGAGCTGTTTTTT.

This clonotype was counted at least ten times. The CDR3 here is CASSPGTSSEAFF. The DNA for the CDR3 is TGTGCCAGCTCACCAGGGACATCGTCCGAAGCTTTCTTT. The chain has TRBV18 and TRBJ1-1; weak D call: TRBD1 (6 bases). CDR3 length equals 13 residues. Trimming left V 2 bases short and J 8 bases short, with 12 bases between. Germline CDR1 and CDR2: KGHSH and LQKENI. Using reference TRBV18 and TRBJ1-1 for the parts outside the CDR3, the full variable domain is NAGVMQNPRHLVRRRGQEARLRCSPMKGHSHVYWYRQLPEEGLKFMVYLQKENIIDESGMPKERFSAEFPKEGPSILRIQQVVRGDSAAYFCASSPGTSSEAFFGQGTRLTVV.

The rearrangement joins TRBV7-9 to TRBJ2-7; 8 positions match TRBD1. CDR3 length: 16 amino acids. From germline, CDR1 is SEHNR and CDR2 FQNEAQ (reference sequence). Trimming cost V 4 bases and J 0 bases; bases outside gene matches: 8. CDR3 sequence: CASSSKTGGGSYEQYF. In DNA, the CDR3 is TGTGCCAGCAGCTCCAAAACAGGGGGAGGCTCCTACGAGCAGTACTTC.

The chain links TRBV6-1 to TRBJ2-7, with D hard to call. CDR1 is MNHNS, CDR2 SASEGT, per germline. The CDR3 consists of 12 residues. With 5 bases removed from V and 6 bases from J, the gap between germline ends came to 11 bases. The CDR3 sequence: CASSSDGLEQYF. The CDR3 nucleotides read TGTGCCAGCAGTTCGGACGGGCTCGAGCAGTACTTC.

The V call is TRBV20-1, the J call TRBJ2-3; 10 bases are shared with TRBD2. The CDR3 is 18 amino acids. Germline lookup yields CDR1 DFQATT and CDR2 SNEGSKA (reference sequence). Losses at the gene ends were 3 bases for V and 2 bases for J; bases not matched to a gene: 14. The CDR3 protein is CSASGLGLAGAFTDTQYF. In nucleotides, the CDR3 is TGCAGTGCTAGTGGTCTGGGGCTAGCGGGAGCCTTCACAGATACGCAGTATTTT.

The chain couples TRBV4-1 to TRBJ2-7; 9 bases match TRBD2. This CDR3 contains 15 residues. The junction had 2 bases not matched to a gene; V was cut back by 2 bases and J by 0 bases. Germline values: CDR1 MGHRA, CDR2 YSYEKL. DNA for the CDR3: TGCGCCAGCAGCCAACCTAGCGGGACCTCCTACGAGCAGTACTTC. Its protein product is CASSQPSGTSYEQYF.

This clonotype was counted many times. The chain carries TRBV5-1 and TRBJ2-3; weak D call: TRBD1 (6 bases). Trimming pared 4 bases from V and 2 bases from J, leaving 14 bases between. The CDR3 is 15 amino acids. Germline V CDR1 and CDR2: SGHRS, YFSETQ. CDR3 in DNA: TGCGCCAGCAGCCCCGGTCGACAGGCCACAGATACGCAGTATTTT. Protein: CASSPGRQATDTQYF.

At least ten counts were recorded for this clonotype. The DNA of the CDR3 is TGTGCCAGCAGCCAATCTACATCTGAAGCTTTCTTT. Amino acids: CASSQSTSEAFF. The rearrangement joins TRBV3-1 to TRBJ1-1; D not certain. CDR3 length: 12 amino acids. Germline lookup yields CDR1 LGHDT and CDR2 YNNKEL (reference sequence). Trimming took off 2 bases at V and 6 bases at J, with 7 bases between the two ends.

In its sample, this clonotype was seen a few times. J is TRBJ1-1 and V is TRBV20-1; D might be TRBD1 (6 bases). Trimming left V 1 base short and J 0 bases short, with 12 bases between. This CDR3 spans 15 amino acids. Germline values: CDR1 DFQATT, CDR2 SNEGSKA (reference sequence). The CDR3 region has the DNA TGCAGTGCTAGAGTTGCAGGGGTCATGAACACTGAAGCTTTCTTT. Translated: CSARVAGVMNTEAFF.

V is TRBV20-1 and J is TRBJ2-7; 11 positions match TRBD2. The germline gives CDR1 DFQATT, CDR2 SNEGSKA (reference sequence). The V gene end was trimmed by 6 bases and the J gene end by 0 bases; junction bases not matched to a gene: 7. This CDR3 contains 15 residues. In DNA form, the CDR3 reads TGCAGTGCGGACGGGACTAGCGGTAGCTCCTACGAGCAGTACTTC. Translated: CSADGTSGSSYEQYF.

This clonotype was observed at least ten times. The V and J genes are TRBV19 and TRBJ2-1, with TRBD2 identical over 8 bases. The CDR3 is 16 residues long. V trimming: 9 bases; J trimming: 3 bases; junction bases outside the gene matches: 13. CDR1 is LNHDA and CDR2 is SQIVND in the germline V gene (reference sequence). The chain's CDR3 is CASRPLTAGDYNEQFF. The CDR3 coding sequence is TGTGCCAGCAGACCGCTGACAGCGGGAGACTACAATGAGCAGTTCTTC.

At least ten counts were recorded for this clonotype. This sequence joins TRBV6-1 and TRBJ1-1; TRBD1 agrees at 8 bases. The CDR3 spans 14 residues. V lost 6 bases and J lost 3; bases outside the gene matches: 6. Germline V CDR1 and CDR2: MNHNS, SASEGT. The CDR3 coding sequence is TGTGCCAGCAGAGTGACAGGGGATTACACTGAAGCTTTCTTT. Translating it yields CASRVTGDYTEAFF.

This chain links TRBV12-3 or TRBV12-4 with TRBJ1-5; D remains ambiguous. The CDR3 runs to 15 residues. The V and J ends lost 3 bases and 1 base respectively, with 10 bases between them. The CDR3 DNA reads TGTGCCAGCAGTTTGGGGTTTGGGAGCAATCAGCCCCAGCATTTT. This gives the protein CASSLGFGSNQPQHF.

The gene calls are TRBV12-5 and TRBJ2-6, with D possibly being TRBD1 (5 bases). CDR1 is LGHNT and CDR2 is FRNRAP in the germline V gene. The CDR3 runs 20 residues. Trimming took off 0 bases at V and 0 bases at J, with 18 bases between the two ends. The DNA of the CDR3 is TGTGCTAGTGGTTTGGTACTGAAGGGGCAAGGGGCCTCTGGGGCCAACGTCCTGACTTTC. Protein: CASGLVLKGQGASGANVLTF.

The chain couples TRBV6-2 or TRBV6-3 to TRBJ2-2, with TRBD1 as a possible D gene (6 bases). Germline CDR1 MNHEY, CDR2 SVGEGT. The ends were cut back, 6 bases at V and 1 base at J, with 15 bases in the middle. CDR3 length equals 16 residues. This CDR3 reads CASRTGTPKNTGELFF. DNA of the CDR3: TGTGCCAGCAGGACCGGGACACCAAAGAACACCGGGGAGCTGTTTTTT.

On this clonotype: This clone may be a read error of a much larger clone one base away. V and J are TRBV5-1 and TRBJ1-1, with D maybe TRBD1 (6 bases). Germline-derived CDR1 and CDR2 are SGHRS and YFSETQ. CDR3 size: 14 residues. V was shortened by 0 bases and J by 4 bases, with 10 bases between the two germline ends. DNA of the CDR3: TGCGCCAGCAGCTTGGAGGGGGGCCCCACTGAAGCTTTCTTT. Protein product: CASSLEGGPTEAFF.

The CDR3 DNA reads as TGTGCCAGCAGCCCAACCCGGACAGCTTCCTATGGCTACACCTTC. Its protein product is CASSPTRTASYGYTF. The chain employs TRBV6-1 and TRBJ1-2; the D gene is possibly TRBD1 (6 bases). Between the trimmed V and J ends, which lost 6 bases and 4 bases, there was a span of 18 bases. This CDR3 comprises 15 residues. Germline lookup yields CDR1 MNHNS and CDR2 SASEGT.

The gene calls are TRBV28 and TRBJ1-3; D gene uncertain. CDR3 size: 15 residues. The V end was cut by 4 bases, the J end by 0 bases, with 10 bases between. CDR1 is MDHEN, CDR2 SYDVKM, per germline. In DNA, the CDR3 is TGTGCCAGCAGTTCGCCGGCCGGCTCTGGAAACACCATATATTTT. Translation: CASSSPAGSGNTIYF.

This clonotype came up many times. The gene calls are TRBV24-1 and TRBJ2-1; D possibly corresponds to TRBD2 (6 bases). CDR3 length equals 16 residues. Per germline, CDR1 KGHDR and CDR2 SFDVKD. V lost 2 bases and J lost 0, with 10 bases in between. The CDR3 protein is CATSDSLASSYNEQFF. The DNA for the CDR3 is TGTGCCACCAGTGATTCACTAGCTAGCTCCTACAATGAGCAGTTCTTC.

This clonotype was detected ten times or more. The CDR3 spells CASTLDRGTDTQYF. The CDR3 region has the DNA TGTGCCAGCACCTTAGACAGGGGAACGGATACGCAGTATTTT. The chain couples TRBV2 to TRBJ2-3, with TRBD1 matching over 8 bases. The germline V gene has CDR1 SNHLY and CDR2 FYNNEI. J was trimmed by 6 bases and V by 7 bases; bases with no gene match: 9. The CDR3 is made up of 14 amino acids.

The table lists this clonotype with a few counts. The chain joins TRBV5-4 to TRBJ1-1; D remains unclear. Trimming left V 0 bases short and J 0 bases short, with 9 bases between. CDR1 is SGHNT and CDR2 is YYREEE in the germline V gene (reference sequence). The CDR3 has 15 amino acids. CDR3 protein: CASSLGVGLNTEAFF. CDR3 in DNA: TGTGCCAGCAGCTTGGGGGTCGGACTGAACACTGAAGCTTTCTTT.

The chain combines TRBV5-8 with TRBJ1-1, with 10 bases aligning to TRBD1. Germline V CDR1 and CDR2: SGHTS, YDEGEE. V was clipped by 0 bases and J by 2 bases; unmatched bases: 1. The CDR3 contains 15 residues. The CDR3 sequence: CASSLATGGNTEAFF. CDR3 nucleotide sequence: TGTGCCAGCAGCTTGGCGACAGGGGGCAACACTGAAGCTTTCTTT. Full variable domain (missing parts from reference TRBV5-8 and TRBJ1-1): EAGVTQSPTHLIKTRGQQATLRCSPISGHTSVYWYQQALGLGLQFLLWYDEGEERNRGNFPPRFSGRQFPNYSSELNVNALELEDSALYLCASSLATGGNTEAFFGQGTRLTVV.

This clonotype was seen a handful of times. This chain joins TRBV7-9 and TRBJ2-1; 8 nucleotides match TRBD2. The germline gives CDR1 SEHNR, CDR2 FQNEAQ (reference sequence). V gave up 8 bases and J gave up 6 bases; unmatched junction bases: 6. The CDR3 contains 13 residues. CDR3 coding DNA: TGTGCCAGCGGGAGGACTAGCCGCAATGAGCAGTTCTTC. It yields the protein CASGRTSRNEQFF.

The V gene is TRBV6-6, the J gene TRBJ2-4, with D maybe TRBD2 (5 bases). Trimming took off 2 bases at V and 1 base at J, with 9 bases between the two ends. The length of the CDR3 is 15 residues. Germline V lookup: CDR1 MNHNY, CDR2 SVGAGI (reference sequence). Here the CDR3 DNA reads TGTGCCAGCAGTTACACGCGAGGGGCCAAAAACATTCAGTACTTC. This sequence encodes CASSYTRGAKNIQYF.